This is a list of T cell receptor beta chains from one sample in a study of kidney transplant recipient with SARS-CoV-2 infection. TCRdb recomputed calls from the reads with MiXCR, one row per CDR3 protein. The sample has 250,000 or so distinct CDR3 sequences, around 26% seen once; the top ten hold under 9.5%. Sequencing was performed on a blood sample, taken at baseline and around day 110 from a kidney transplant recipient. All receptors derive from a young adult male patient who had COVID-19 and was a kidney transplant recipient. The T cells may partly be graft donor cells. Both conserved end residues are part of each CDR3. D genes are given only for firm matches. Size is omitted from some rows. Given values are once, few, many or a class for expanded clones.

>NA|many|TRBV11-3|TRBJ1-1
CASSLGLDTEAFF
TGTGCCAGCAGCTTAGGACTGGACACTGAAGCTTTCTTT
>NA|NA|TRBV24-1|TRBJ2-1
CATSDFSGAEHNEQFF
TGTGCCACCAGTGATTTCTCAGGGGCGGAGCACAATGAGCAGTTCTTC
>NA|many|TRBV11-3|TRBJ2-2
CASRPSSEGELFF
TGTGCCAGCAGGCCCTCTAGCGAGGGGGAGCTGTTTTTT
>NA|many|TRBV11-2|TRBJ2-5
CASSFVKPQETQYF
TGTGCCAGCAGCTTTGTAAAGCCTCAAGAGACCCAGTACTTC
>TRBD1|many|TRBV19|TRBJ1-1
CASRSGTAMNTEAFF
TGTGCCAGTAGATCGGGGACAGCCATGAACACTGAAGCTTTCTTT
>TRBD2|many|TRBV10-1|TRBJ2-1
CASSEPPLAASSYNEQFF
TGCGCCAGCAGTGAGCCCCCACTAGCGGCAAGCTCCTACAATGAGCAGTTCTTC
>NA|many|TRBV15|TRBJ1-1
CATSTPRRGMNTEAFF
TGTGCCACCAGCACACCGCGCCGAGGAATGAACACTGAAGCTTTCTTT
>NA|many|TRBV27|TRBJ2-7
CASSLLFSGANEQYF
TGTGCCAGCAGTTTATTGTTTAGTGGAGCTAACGAGCAGTACTTC
>NA|many|TRBV7-6|TRBJ1-2
CASSGAIESRKTYGYTF
TGTGCCAGCAGCGGCGCTATTGAATCTCGAAAGACCTATGGCTACACCTTC
>NA|few|TRBV5-8|TRBJ2-1
CASSLHSGGNYNEQFF
TGTGCCAGCAGCCTTCATTCTGGAGGAAACTACAATGAGCAGTTCTTC
>NA|many|TRBV6-2/TRBV6-3|TRBJ1-6
CASSYSMDPGNTAPLHF
TGTGCCAGCAGTTACTCGATGGATCCAGGTAATACGGCACCCCTCCACTTT
>TRBD2|many|TRBV12-3/TRBV12-4|TRBJ2-3
CASSLRLAGPTDTQYF
TGTGCCAGCAGTCTTCGACTAGCGGGCCCCACAGATACGCAGTATTTT
>NA|many|TRBV11-1|TRBJ2-5
CASSKTLGGETQYF
TGTGCCAGCAGCAAGACCCTAGGGGGTGAGACCCAGTACTTC
>NA|many|TRBV5-1|TRBJ1-2
CASSLTREGDGYTF
TGCGCCAGCAGCTTGACCAGGGAAGGGGATGGCTACACCTTC
>NA|many|TRBV5-4|TRBJ1-2
CASGNPVPGKTYGYTF
TGTGCCAGCGGTAATCCCGTACCAGGAAAGACCTATGGCTACACCTTC
>NA|many|TRBV6-2/TRBV6-3|TRBJ1-2
CASSVVTCIGKTYGYTF
TGTGCCAGCAGTGTTGTAACCTGCATCGGAAAGACCTATGGCTACACCTTC
>TRBD2|NA|TRBV20-1|TRBJ2-3
CSASEREGSTDTQYF
TGCAGTGCTTCCGAGCGGGAGGGTAGCACAGATACGCAGTATTTT
>NA|NA|TRBV20-1|TRBJ2-3
CSARSPLGGADTQYF
TGCAGTGCTAGATCTCCACTAGGAGGTGCAGATACGCAGTATTTT
>NA|few|TRBV5-4|TRBJ1-2
CASQRHVPGKTYGYTF
TGTGCCAGCCAACGGCACGTACCAGGAAAGACCTATGGCTACACCTTC
>NA|many|TRBV7-9|TRBJ2-3
CASSLGWTQYF
TGTGCCAGCAGCTTAGGTTGGACGCAGTATTTT
>NA|many|TRBV2|TRBJ1-1
CASSWIPGTEAFF
TGTGCCAGCAGTTGGATCCCGGGCACTGAAGCTTTCTTT
>NA|many|TRBV20-1|TRBJ2-7
CSAPDRANGRSDYEQYF
TGCAGTGCTCCGGATAGGGCAAACGGGCGCTCAGACTACGAGCAGTACTTC
>TRBD2|NA|TRBV19|TRBJ2-1
CISSFSGTSGRYEQFF
TGTATCAGTAGTTTTTCCGGGACTAGCGGGAGGTATGAGCAGTTCTTC
>NA|many|TRBV3-1|TRBJ2-5
CASSGRLPISFSETQYF
TGTGCCAGCAGCGGGAGGCTTCCCATTTCTTTCTCTGAGACCCAGTACTTC
>TRBD1|NA|TRBV7-9|TRBJ2-1
CASSLSGGNTEQFF
TGTGCCAGCAGCTTATCAGGGGGTAATACTGAGCAGTTCTTC
>NA|many|TRBV20-1|TRBJ1-6
CSARANPYNSPLHF
TGCAGTGCTAGAGCGAATCCCTATAATTCACCCCTCCACTTT
>NA|many|TRBV8-2|TRBJ2-6
CGRGSRITQSRANVLTF
TGTGGCAGAGGTTCAAGGATAACACAAAGTCGGGCCAACGTCCTGACTTTC
>NA|many|TRBV12-5|TRBJ1-2
CASGRLNLQGKTYGYTF
TGTGCTAGTGGTAGACTCAATTTGCAGGGAAAGACCTATGGCTACACCTTC
>NA|many|TRBV20-1|TRBJ1-1
CSGGWGSTEAFF
TGCAGCGGGGGGTGGGGGAGCACTGAAGCTTTCTTT
>NA|few|TRBV19|TRBJ2-3
CASSIGGVYYTDTQYF
TGTGCCAGTAGTATAGGTGGGGTTTACTACACAGATACGCAGTATTTT
>NA|many|TRBV12-3/TRBV12-4|TRBJ1-2
CASSLVISFRKTYGYTF
TGTGCCAGCAGTTTAGTGATCAGCTTCCGAAAGACCTATGGCTACACCTTC
>NA|NA|TRBV7-9|TRBJ1-2
CASSTAEYHGKTYGYTF
TGTGCCAGCAGCACAGCAGAATACCATGGAAAGACCTATGGCTACACCTTC
>NA|few|TRBV6-8|TRBJ2-1
CASSRTFQDYNEQFF
TGTGCCAGCAGCCGGACCTTCCAAGACTACAATGAGCAGTTCTTC
>TRBD2|NA|TRBV20-1|TRBJ2-5
CSARAGRGRKETQYF
TGCAGTGCTAGAGCGGGGAGGGGTCGAAAGGAGACCCAGTACTTC
>NA|few|TRBV6-5|TRBJ2-5
CASRAGQIETQYF
TGTGCCAGCAGGGCTGGACAAATAGAGACCCAGTACTTC